The sequence of this T cell receptor beta chain was determined in a study of early T cells in non-severe SARS-CoV-2 infection. Individually, cDNA molecules had unique molecular identifiers attached to them. TCRdb called the 5' RACE reads again in MiXCR, with one record for every CDR3 protein. In the table there are 30,000 to 40,000 distinct CDR3 sequences, less than 6.5% of which are singletons. Sequences were obtained from whole blood. This receptor was obtained from an adult who was a healthcare worker with PCR-confirmed SARS-CoV-2 infection or an uninfected control (not recorded which).

This CDR3 reads CASSSVTGLGYNEQFF. The CDR3 DNA sequence: TGTGCCAGCAGTTCCGTGACAGGCTTGGGATACAATGAGCAGTTCTTC. The chain uses TRBV28 and TRBJ2-1; possible D gene TRBD1, 6 bases. From germline, CDR1 is MDHEN and CDR2 SYDVKM. The V and J ends lost 4 bases and 4 bases respectively, with 17 bases between them. This CDR3 region has 16 residues.